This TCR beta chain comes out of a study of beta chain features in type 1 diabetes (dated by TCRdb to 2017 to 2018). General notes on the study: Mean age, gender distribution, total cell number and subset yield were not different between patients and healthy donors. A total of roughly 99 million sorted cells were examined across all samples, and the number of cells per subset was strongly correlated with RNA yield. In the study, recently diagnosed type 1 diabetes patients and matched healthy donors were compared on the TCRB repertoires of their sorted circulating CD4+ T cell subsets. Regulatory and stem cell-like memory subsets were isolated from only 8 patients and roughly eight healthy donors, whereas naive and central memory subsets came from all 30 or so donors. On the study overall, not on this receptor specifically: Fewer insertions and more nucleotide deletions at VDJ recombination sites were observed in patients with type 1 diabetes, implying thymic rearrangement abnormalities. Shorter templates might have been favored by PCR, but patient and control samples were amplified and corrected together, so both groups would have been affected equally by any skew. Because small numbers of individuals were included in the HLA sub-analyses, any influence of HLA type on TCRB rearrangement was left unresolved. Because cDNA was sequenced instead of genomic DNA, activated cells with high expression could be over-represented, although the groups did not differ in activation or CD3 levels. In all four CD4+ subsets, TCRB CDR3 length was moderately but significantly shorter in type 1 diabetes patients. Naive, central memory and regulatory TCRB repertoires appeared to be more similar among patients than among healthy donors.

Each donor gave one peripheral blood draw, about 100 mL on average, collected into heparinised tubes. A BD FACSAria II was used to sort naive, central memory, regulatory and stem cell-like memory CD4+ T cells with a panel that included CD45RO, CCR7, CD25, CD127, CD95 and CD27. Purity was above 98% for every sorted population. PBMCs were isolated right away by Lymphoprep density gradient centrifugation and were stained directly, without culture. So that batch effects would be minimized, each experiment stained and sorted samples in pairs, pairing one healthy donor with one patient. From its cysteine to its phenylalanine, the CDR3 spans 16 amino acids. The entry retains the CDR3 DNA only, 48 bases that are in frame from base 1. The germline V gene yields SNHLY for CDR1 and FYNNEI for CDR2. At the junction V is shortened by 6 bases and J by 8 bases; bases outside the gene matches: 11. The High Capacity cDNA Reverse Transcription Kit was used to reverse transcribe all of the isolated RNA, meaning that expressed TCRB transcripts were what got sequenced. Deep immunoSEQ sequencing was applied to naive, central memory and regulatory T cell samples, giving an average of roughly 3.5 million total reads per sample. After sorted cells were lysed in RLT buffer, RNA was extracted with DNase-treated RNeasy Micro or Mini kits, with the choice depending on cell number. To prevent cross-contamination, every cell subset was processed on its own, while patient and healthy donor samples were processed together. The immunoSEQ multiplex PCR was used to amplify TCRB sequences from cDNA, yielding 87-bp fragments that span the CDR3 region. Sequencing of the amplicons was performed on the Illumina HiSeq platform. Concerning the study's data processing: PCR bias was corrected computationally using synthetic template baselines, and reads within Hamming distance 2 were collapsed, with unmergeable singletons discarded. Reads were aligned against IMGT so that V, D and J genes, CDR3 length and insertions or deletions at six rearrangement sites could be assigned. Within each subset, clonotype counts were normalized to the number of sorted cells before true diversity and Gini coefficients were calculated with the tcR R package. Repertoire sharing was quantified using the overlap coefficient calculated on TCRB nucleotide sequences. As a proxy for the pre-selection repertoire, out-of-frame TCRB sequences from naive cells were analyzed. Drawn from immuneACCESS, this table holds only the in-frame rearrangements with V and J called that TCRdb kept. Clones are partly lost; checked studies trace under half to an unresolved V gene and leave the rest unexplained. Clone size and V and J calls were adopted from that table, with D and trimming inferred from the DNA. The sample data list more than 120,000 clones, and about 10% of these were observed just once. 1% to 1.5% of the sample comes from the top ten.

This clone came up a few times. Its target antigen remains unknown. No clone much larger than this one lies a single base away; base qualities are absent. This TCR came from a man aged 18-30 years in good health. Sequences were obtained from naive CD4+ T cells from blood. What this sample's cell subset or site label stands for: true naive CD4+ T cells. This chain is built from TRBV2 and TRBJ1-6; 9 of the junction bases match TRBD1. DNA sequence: TGTGCCAGCAGCGTCCAGGGGGGACAGGGTCATTCACCCCTCCACTTT. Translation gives CASSVQGGQGHSPLHF.